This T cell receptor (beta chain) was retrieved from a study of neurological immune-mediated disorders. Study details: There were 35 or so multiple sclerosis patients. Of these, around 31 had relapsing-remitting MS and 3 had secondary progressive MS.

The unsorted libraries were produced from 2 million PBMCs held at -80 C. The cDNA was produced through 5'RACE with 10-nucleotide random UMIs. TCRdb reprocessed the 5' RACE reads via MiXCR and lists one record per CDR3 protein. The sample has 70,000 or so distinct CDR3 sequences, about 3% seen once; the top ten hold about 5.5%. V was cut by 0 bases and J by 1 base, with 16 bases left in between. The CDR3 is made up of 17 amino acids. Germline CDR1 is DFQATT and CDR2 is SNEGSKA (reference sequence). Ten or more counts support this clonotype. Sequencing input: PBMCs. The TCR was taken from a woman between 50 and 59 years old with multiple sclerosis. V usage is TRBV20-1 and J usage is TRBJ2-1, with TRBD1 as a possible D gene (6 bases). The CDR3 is CSARDLKGQGSYNEQFF. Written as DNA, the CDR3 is TGCAGTGCTAGAGATCTTAAGGGGCAGGGGTCCTACAATGAGCAGTTCTTC.